This T cell receptor beta chain stems from a study of blood T cell repertoires in COVID-19. Study details: PBMCs, B-cell-depleted T cells, or T cells provided the cDNA or gDNA that made up the material.

Participants came from roughly 24 US areas, aged about 18 to 100 years. Participants had their cohort set by participant-reported clinical history. Original methodology: By means of reference gene primer amplification, nucleated cell counts were estimated. Libraries were prepared by immunoSEQ multiplex PCR; TCRdb keeps only in-frame clonotypes and omits some of them. The V and J calls and clone size were taken over from that table, and D and trimming were inferred from the DNA. The sample includes hundreds of thousands of clones, about 85% seen only once; the top ten take about 2.7%. The CDR3 totals 13 residues. In germline, CDR1 is SGHDT, CDR2 YYEEEE. Trimming left V 0 bases short and J 3 bases short, with 7 bases between.

This chain links TRBV5-6 with TRBJ2-7; D uncertain. The sample taken for sequencing was PBMCs or T cells enriched from blood (not recorded which). The TCR sequence derives from a woman aged 45-65 years who had recovered from COVID-19. The CDR3 region has the DNA TGTGCCAGCAGCTTGGGCCGGTTCTACGAGCAGTACTTC. It translates to CASSLGRFYEQYF.